This entry lists 14 T cell receptor beta chains sequenced from one sample in a study of TIL therapy for anti-PD-1-resistant metastatic lung cancer. Time point denoted: pre-treatment sample, taken before nivolumab and TIL therapy. The immunoSEQ assay was v3. TCRdb's table, derived via immunoSEQ multiplex PCR, lists solely in-frame clones and lacks some. The sample includes 52,000 or so clones, more than 80% of them seen just once. The source material was blood, sampled at baseline. These receptors all come from a person aged 25-80 years with non-small cell lung cancer.

The chain employs TRBV12-3 or TRBV12-4 and TRBJ1-5; possibly TRBD1 for D (6 bases). CDR3 length: 13 residues. V lost 7 bases to trimming and J lost 6 bases, with 13 bases between them. The CDR3 protein is CASTLGQFQPQHF. The CDR3 nucleotides are TGTGCCAGCACCCTTGGACAGTTTCAGCCCCAGCATTTT.

The CDR3 is CASSLVSLLGQMNTEAFF. CDR3 sequence (DNA): TGTGCCAGCAGCTTAGTATCACTCTTGGGACAGATGAACACTGAAGCTTTCTTT. The rearrangement joins TRBV7-8 to TRBJ1-1, with 7 bases matching TRBD1. This CDR3 has 18 residues. Germline CDR1 is SGHVS and CDR2 is FQNEAQ. Germline trimming cut 1 base from V and 0 bases from J; bases unmatched to any gene: 11.

V gene TRBV2 combines with J gene TRBJ2-1; 7 bases fit TRBD1. V dropped 6 bases and J dropped 3; count of bases not matched to a gene: 11. Germline V gives CDR1 SNHLY, CDR2 FYNNEI. The CDR3 is made up of 16 amino acids. This chain's CDR3 is CASSPPVRGSYNEQFF. The DNA of the CDR3 is TGTGCCAGCAGCCCTCCGGTCAGGGGGAGCTACAATGAGCAGTTCTTC.

Only a few counts were recorded for this clone. The chain employs TRBV3-1 (or the pseudogene TRBV3-2) and TRBJ2-1; 11 nucleotides match TRBD2. V shed 3 bases, J shed 1 base, and the junction held 2 bases outside the gene matches. The germline V gene encodes CDR1 LGHDT and CDR2 YNNKEL (reference sequence). The CDR3 contains 16 residues. CDR3 DNA sequence: TGTGCCAGCAGCCACCCTAGCGGGAGGTCCTACAATGAGCAGTTCTTC. This codes for CASSHPSGRSYNEQFF.

The chain uses TRBV4-3 and TRBJ2-1, with 7 bases lining up with TRBD1. V lost 0 bases, J lost 1 base, and 3 bases stayed unmatched. CDR3 length: 16 residues. Germline values: CDR1 LGHNA, CDR2 YSLEER. Here the CDR3 DNA reads TGCGCCAGCAGCCAAGATACAGGGGTGTCCTACAATGAGCAGTTCTTC. Protein product: CASSQDTGVSYNEQFF.

This clone showed up just once. The chain links TRBV11-1 to TRBJ2-7; D possibly matches TRBD1 or TRBD2 (6 bases each). This CDR3 has 15 residues. Germline loops: CDR1 SGHAT, CDR2 FQDESV (reference sequence). V lost 5 bases to trimming and J lost 4 bases, with 18 bases between them. This CDR3 reads CASSLHGGRFYEQYF. In DNA form, the CDR3 reads TGTGCCAGCAGCCTTCACGGGGGCAGGTTTTACGAGCAGTACTTC.

The chain joins TRBV27 to TRBJ2-5; a possible D gene is TRBD2 (6 bases). The CDR3 is 15 amino acids. CDR1 is MNHEY, CDR2 SMNVEV, per germline (reference sequence). Trimming cost V 3 bases and J 4 bases, with 15 bases left between them. The CDR3 DNA follows: TGTGCCAGCAGTTTCGGCGGGACCGGAGGAGAGACCCAGTACTTC. Amino acids: CASSFGGTGGETQYF.

The chain carries TRBV19 and TRBJ1-2; D is uncertain. The CDR3 contains 14 residues. V gave up 4 bases and J gave up 6 bases, with 15 bases separating them. From germline, CDR1 is LNHDA and CDR2 SQIVND (reference sequence). CDR3 region: CASSNHGRIDGYTF. Here the CDR3 DNA reads TGTGCCAGTAGTAACCACGGACGGATAGATGGCTACACCTTC.

The rearrangement links TRBV7-9 to TRBJ2-7; no clear D gene. This CDR3 is 13 amino acids long. V shed 3 bases and J shed 4 bases, with 10 bases lying between them. Looked up from germline, CDR1 is SEHNR and CDR2 is FQNEAQ (reference sequence). This chain's CDR3 is CASSFITAYEQYF. DNA of the CDR3: TGTGCCAGCAGCTTCATCACCGCTTACGAGCAGTACTTC.

The chain combines TRBV6-6 with TRBJ2-7; no clear D. Deletions cut 6 bases from V and 1 base from J, with 13 bases between. From germline, CDR1 is MNHNY and CDR2 SVGAGI (reference sequence). There are 14 residues in the CDR3. The CDR3 spells CASRPTTVSYEQYF. CDR3 nucleotide sequence: TGTGCCAGCAGGCCTACTACTGTTTCCTACGAGCAGTACTTC.

This chain connects TRBV9 to TRBJ2-2, with no clear D. The germline V gene has CDR1 SGDLS and CDR2 YYNGEE. The CDR3 is made up of 15 amino acids. Trimming cost V 2 bases and J 10 bases, with 18 bases left between them. CDR3 sequence: CASSVTRQAPVELFF. The CDR3 nucleotides are TGTGCCAGCAGCGTGACCCGCCAAGCACCTGTGGAGCTGTTTTTT.

This CDR3 reads CSGGEGTQYF. The CDR3 DNA reads TGCAGCGGGGGCGAGGGTACGCAGTATTTT. This rearrangement joins TRBV29-1 to TRBJ2-3; D possibly matches TRBD1 or TRBD2 (5 bases each). Trimming removed 7 bases at V and 8 bases at J, with 10 bases between. The CDR3 covers 10 residues. Germline CDR1 is SQVTM and CDR2 is ANQGSEA.

The V call is TRBV4-3, the J call TRBJ2-5; 9 bases line up with TRBD1. The CDR3 has 15 amino acids. Germline CDR1 reads LGHNA; CDR2 reads YSLEER. The V and J ends lost 2 bases and 4 bases, in that order; junction bases with no gene match: 5. CDR3 nucleotide sequence: TGCGCCAGCAGCCAATCGGGACAGGGTGGAGAGACCCAGTACTTC. This gives the protein CASSQSGQGGETQYF.

The chain links TRBV28 to TRBJ2-5; a possible D gene is TRBD1 (5 bases). Trimming took off 2 bases at V and 7 bases at J, with 8 bases between the two ends. Germline CDR1 and CDR2: MDHEN and SYDVKM. This CDR3 contains 12 residues. CDR3 DNA: TGTGCCAGCAGTTTAAGGCAGGGGACCCAGTACTTC. It translates to CASSLRQGTQYF.